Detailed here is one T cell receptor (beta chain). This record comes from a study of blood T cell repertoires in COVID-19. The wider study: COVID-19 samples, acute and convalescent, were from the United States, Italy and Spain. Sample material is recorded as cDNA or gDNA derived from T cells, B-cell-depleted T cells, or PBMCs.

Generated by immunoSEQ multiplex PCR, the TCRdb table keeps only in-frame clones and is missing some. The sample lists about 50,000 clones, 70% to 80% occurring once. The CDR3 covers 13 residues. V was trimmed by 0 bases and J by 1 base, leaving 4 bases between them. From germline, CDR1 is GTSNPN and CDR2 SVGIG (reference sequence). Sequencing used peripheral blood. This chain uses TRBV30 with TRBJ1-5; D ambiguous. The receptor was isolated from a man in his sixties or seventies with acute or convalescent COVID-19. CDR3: CAWSVQSNQPQHF. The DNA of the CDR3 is TGTGCCTGGAGTGTACAGAGCAATCAGCCCCAGCATTTT.